This entry describes one TCR beta chain. Its target is unknown. This sample was included in a study of cytomegalovirus exposure and HLA in healthy donors. General observations from the study: According to the study, roughly 160 TCR beta chains were cytomegalovirus-associated. Cytomegalovirus status was reportedly diagnosed by the classifier with high specificity and sensitivity. According to a later analysis, TCR clusters from the first cohort tended to co-occur in the roughly 110 validation repertoires.

The method was immunoSEQ multiplex PCR; TCRdb's version includes in-frame clones alone and lacks a portion of them. The repertoire includes 50,000 or so clones, 94% of them detected once, and around 7.8% sits in the top ten. The donors were in the roughly 130-subject validation cohort; that cohort was separate from the 666-subject first cohort. Germline CDR1 GTSNPN, CDR2 SVGIG (reference sequence). The CDR3 runs 14 residues. The trim removed 3 bases at V and 1 base at J, leaving 6 bases unmatched. Specimen: PBMCs. The TCR was taken from a woman younger than 35 in good health and CMV-seropositive. The chain uses TRBV30 and TRBJ2-7; 7 nucleotides align to TRBD1. CDR3 amino acids: CAWRLRGPSYEQYF. In nucleotides, the CDR3 is TGTGCCTGGAGGTTAAGGGGGCCTTCCTACGAGCAGTACTTC.